The 6 T cell receptor beta chains presented below share a single source sample, sequenced in a study of shared clonotypes between healthy human individuals. TCRdb keeps only in-frame clones here, not all; method: immunoSEQ multiplex PCR. The data contain over 2 million clones, roughly 90% of them singletons. The material sequenced was naive CD4+ T cells from PBMCs. Subset noted: CD45RA+ positively selected. Receptors were obtained from a man aged 18 to 29 in good health. Some clones in this sample may be carry-over from other donors' samples.

The V call is TRBV9, the J call TRBJ2-5; possibly TRBD1 or TRBD2 for D (5 bases each). V was cut by 2 bases and J by 5 bases, with 16 bases left in between. The CDR3 sequence is 15 residues long. Germline lookup yields CDR1 SGDLS and CDR2 YYNGEE. DNA for the CDR3: TGTGCCAGCAGCGTCACCCCGAAGAGGGGCGAGACCCAGTACTTC. Its translation is CASSVTPKRGETQYF.

The chain is built from TRBV5-8 and TRBJ1-3; D remains ambiguous. This CDR3 region has 13 residues. Trimming stripped 0 bases from V and 4 bases from J, with 5 bases between. Germline V gives CDR1 SGHTS, CDR2 YDEGEE. CDR3 nucleotide sequence: TGTGCCAGCAGCTTGGAGGCGGGAAACACCATATATTTT. This gives the protein CASSLEAGNTIYF. Full variable domain (outside the CDR3, taken from reference TRBV5-8 and TRBJ1-3): EAGVTQSPTHLIKTRGQQATLRCSPISGHTSVYWYQQALGLGLQFLLWYDEGEERNRGNFPPRFSGRQFPNYSSELNVNALELEDSALYLCASSLEAGNTIYFGEGSWLTVV.

CDR3 bases: TGTGCCAGCAGCCCCCCAACAGGCCGAAAACTGTTTTTT. Encoded protein: CASSPPTGRKLFF. V gene TRBV6-6 combines with J gene TRBJ1-4; D might be TRBD1 (5 bases). V lost 6 bases to trimming and J lost 10 bases, with 15 bases between them. Germline V gene sequence: CDR1 MNHNY, CDR2 SVGAGI (reference sequence). The CDR3 consists of 13 residues.

This clone was found once. The J gene is TRBJ1-3, the V gene TRBV29-1; unclear D gene. V gave up 0 bases and J gave up 2 bases, with 5 bases separating them. The CDR3 is 13 residues long. CDR1 is SQVTM and CDR2 is ANQGSEA in the germline V gene. The CDR3 region is CSVEDRPGNTIYF. The CDR3 DNA follows: TGCAGCGTTGAAGATCGACCTGGAAACACCATATATTTT.

This sequence joins TRBV6-6 and TRBJ2-7, with a weak D call TRBD2 (5 bases). Trimming stripped 6 bases from V and 12 bases from J, with 15 bases between. CDR3 length equals 11 residues. The germline V gene encodes CDR1 MNHNY and CDR2 SVGAGI (reference sequence). CDR3 in DNA: TGTGCCAGCAGAAAGGACTGGGCGTTGTACTTC. It specifies CASRKDWALYF.

The V call is TRBV5-1, the J call TRBJ2-3; D assignment may be TRBD1 or TRBD2 (5 bases each). V was cut by 0 bases and J by 1 base, with 12 bases left in between. The germline V gene has CDR1 SGHRS and CDR2 YFSETQ. The CDR3 is made up of 16 amino acids. In DNA form, the CDR3 reads TGCGCCAGCAGCTTGGACCCAGGGAGAGGCACAGATACGCAGTATTTT. Protein product: CASSLDPGRGTDTQYF.